This T cell receptor (beta chain) came from a study of cytomegalovirus exposure and HLA in healthy donors. This clone occurred a few times. Its antigen is unidentified. The PCR was carried out with 60 Vbeta primers and 13 Jbeta primers. This table comes from immunoSEQ multiplex PCR, and its TCRdb copy is limited to in-frame clones, with some not included. The repertoire holds approximately 160,000 clones, about 70% seen once, with 4% to 5.5% in the top ten. Study observations and caveats: Donors belonging to an Asian-associated ancestry cluster reportedly showed fewer N-insertions in productive TCRs than the roughly 700-donor mean, according to what a later analysis found.

This receptor was obtained from a woman in her late teens or twenties in good health and CMV-seropositive. Sequencing was performed on PBMCs.

The CDR3 DNA reads TGTGCCAGCAGCGCCGACAGGAGCGCTTACGAGCAGTACTTC. Its translation: CASSADRSAYEQYF. The chain joins TRBV9 to TRBJ2-7; D is possibly TRBD1 (6 bases). With 3 bases removed from V and 4 bases from J, the gap between germline ends came to 14 bases. Germline V gene lookup returns CDR1 SGDLS and CDR2 YYNGEE. The CDR3 is 14 residues long.